The rows below give T cell receptor beta chains drawn from one sample of a study of CD8 T cells in ankylosing spondylitis. One entry per CDR3 protein, called by TCRdb with MiXCR from the 5' RACE reads. The table shows approximately 540,000 distinct CDR3 sequences, with about 13% occurring only once. The specimen sequenced was blood, either unsorted or a sorted T cell fraction (not recorded which). The origin of the receptors is a male donor with ankylosing spondylitis. The CDR3 runs from the conserved cysteine through the conserved F or W. A D gene is named only where the DNA matches it firmly. A clone size is listed for some rows: how often the clone was seen (once, few, many), or a class if it is expanded.

clone_size	j_call	v_call	d_call	cdr3_aa	cdr3_nt
NA	TRBJ2-4	TRBV20-1	TRBD1	CSAPRYRGPRTRIQYF	TGCAGTGCTCCCCGGTACAGGGGGCCCCGGACGCGCATTCAGTACTTC
many	TRBJ2-5	TRBV10-3	TRBD1	CAISDNRGLTGLGETQYF	TGTGCCATCAGTGACAACAGGGGCCTCACTGGCCTGGGCGAGACCCAGTACTTC
NA	TRBJ1-2	TRBV18	NA	CASSRTPGDGYTF	TGTGCCAGCTCAAGGACCCCGGGCGATGGCTACACCTTC
few	TRBJ2-3	TRBV5-1	TRBD2	CASSFSGGEDTQYF	TGCGCCAGCAGCTTTAGCGGGGGGGAGGATACGCAGTATTTT
few	TRBJ1-1	TRBV29-1	NA	CSVSRDLNTEAFF	TGCAGCGTAAGTAGGGACTTGAACACTGAAGCTTTCTTT
NA	TRBJ2-7	TRBV3-1	TRBD1	CASSQYRGNEQYF	TGTGCCAGCAGCCAATACAGGGGAAACGAGCAGTACTTC
NA	TRBJ2-3	TRBV5-1	NA	CASSPKLISTDTQYF	TGCGCCAGCAGTCCCAAACTAATCTCCACAGATACGCAGTATTTT
many	TRBJ2-3	TRBV4-1	TRBD2	CASSLRLAGTDTQYF	TGCGCCAGCAGCCTAAGACTAGCGGGAACAGATACGCAGTATTTT
NA	TRBJ2-7	TRBV11-2	NA	CASNNGPLGYAQYF	TGTGCCAGCAACAACGGGCCTCTTGGGTACGCGCAGTACTTC
few	TRBJ2-1	TRBV20-1	TRBD2	CSASWVAGGVNNEQFF	TGCAGTGCTAGTTGGGTAGCGGGAGGGGTCAACAATGAGCAGTTCTTC
few	TRBJ1-2	TRBV3-1	NA	CASSQAGGYGYTF	TGTGCCAGCAGCCAAGCAGGTGGATATGGCTACACCTTC
NA	TRBJ1-2	TRBV27	NA	CASSLLGARNYGYTF	TGTGCCAGCAGTTTGCTGGGGGCGCGGAACTATGGCTACACCTTC
NA	TRBJ2-3	TRBV25-1	NA	CASSEAGSHTQYF	TGTGCCAGCAGTGAAGCGGGTAGTCATACGCAGTATTTT
NA	TRBJ2-3	TRBV7-8	NA	CASSIRVVADTQYF	TGTGCCAGCAGCATCAGGGTAGTTGCAGATACGCAGTATTTT
few	TRBJ2-2	TRBV5-1	NA	CASSLDTGGELFF	TGCGCCAGCAGCTTAGACACGGGCGGGGAGCTGTTTTTT
NA	TRBJ2-3	TRBV6-4	NA	CASSEPYAGSFTDTQYF	TGTGCCAGCAGCGAGCCCTACGCGGGATCCTTCACAGATACGCAGTATTTT
few	TRBJ1-2	TRBV3-1	NA	CASSPSGVDYGYTF	TGTGCCAGCAGCCCCTCAGGGGTTGACTATGGCTACACCTTC
NA	TRBJ1-1	TRBV2	NA	CASSEERVEAFF	TGTGCCAGCAGTGAAGAGCGGGTTGAAGCTTTCTTT
many	TRBJ1-3	TRBV7-9	NA	CASSFFGNTIYF	TGTGCCAGCAGCTTTTTTGGAAACACCATATATTTT
NA	TRBJ2-5	TRBV5-1	NA	CASSLMRAGETQYF	TGCGCCAGCAGCTTGATGCGGGCGGGGGAGACCCAGTACTTC
NA	TRBJ2-6	TRBV5-1	NA	CASSLGNPNSGANVLTF	TGCGCCAGCAGCCTGGGGAACCCTAACTCTGGGGCCAACGTCCTGACTTTC
many	TRBJ2-3	TRBV5-1	NA	CASSLRFDSTDTQYF	TGCGCCAGCAGCTTGCGTTTTGACAGCACAGATACGCAGTATTTT
NA	TRBJ2-4	TRBV11-2	TRBD2	CASSGGVGVLAKNIQYF	TGTGCCAGCAGCGGGGGGGTTGGAGTTCTAGCCAAAAACATTCAGTACTTC
NA	TRBJ2-6	TRBV5-1	NA	CASSLVGYAGANVLTF	TGCGCCAGCAGCTTGGTTGGATACGCCGGGGCCAACGTCCTGACTTTC
few	TRBJ1-1	TRBV29-1	TRBD1	CSVADRGRDTEAFF	TGCAGCGTTGCGGACAGGGGGCGGGACACTGAAGCTTTCTTT
few	TRBJ1-4	TRBV15	NA	CATSRVRGATNEKLFF	TGTGCCACCAGCAGAGTGAGAGGAGCAACTAATGAAAAACTGTTTTTT
NA	TRBJ2-2	TRBV4-1	NA	CASSHLIRGSRATGELFF	TGCGCCAGCAGCCACCTAATAAGGGGCTCACGGGCGACCGGGGAGCTGTTTTTT
NA	TRBJ2-7	TRBV3-1	TRBD2	CASSLLMGGRASYEQYF	TGTGCCAGCAGCCTCCTGATGGGCGGGAGGGCTTCCTACGAGCAGTACTTC
few	TRBJ2-2	TRBV20-1	TRBD2	CSAAGGANTGELFF	TGCAGTGCTGCGGGGGGGGCGAACACCGGGGAGCTGTTTTTT
NA	TRBJ2-1	TRBV24-1	TRBD2	CATSDSSLAGAGYNEQFF	TGTGCCACCAGTGATTCTTCCCTAGCGGGAGCTGGGTACAATGAGCAGTTCTTC
few	TRBJ2-1	TRBV5-6	NA	CASSSGRWDSEQFF	TGTGCCAGCAGCTCCGGACGCTGGGATTCTGAGCAGTTCTTC
NA	TRBJ2-1	TRBV7-8	TRBD2	CASSLGRELAGDNEQFF	TGTGCCAGCAGCTTAGGGCGTGAGCTAGCGGGAGATAATGAGCAGTTCTTC
NA	TRBJ1-2	TRBV11-2	TRBD1	CASRGQGEGYTF	TGTGCCAGCAGGGGACAGGGTGAGGGCTACACCTTC
NA	TRBJ2-2	TRBV20-1	NA	CSANRDWNTGELFF	TGCAGTGCTAACCGGGACTGGAACACCGGGGAGCTGTTTTTT
few	TRBJ1-1	TRBV5-1	NA	CASSLSTDRLNTEAFF	TGCGCCAGCAGCTTATCGACGGACAGACTGAACACTGAAGCTTTCTTT
many	TRBJ2-1	TRBV7-8	TRBD2	CASSRRSLAGPYNEQFF	TGTGCCAGCAGCCGGAGATCTCTAGCGGGACCCTACAATGAGCAGTTCTTC
NA	TRBJ1-2	TRBV15	TRBD1	CATSTERQGASGYTF	TGTGCCACCAGCACCGAACGACAGGGGGCTAGTGGCTACACCTTC
few	TRBJ1-1	TRBV29-1	NA	CSVAQGSTEAFF	TGCAGCGTTGCCCAGGGTAGCACTGAAGCTTTCTTT
NA	TRBJ2-2	TRBV2	NA	CASSPLDRRDTGELFF	TGTGCCAGCAGCCCCCTGGACAGGAGGGACACCGGGGAGCTGTTTTTT
NA	TRBJ2-1	TRBV5-1	NA	CASSLAAQDNEQFF	TGCGCCAGCAGCTTGGCCGCACAGGACAATGAGCAGTTCTTC
few	TRBJ2-6	TRBV2	NA	CAGQKTGANVLTF	TGTGCCGGCCAGAAAACTGGGGCCAACGTCCTGACTTTC
NA	TRBJ1-5	TRBV7-2	NA	CASSWEAGPGQPQHF	TGTGCCAGCAGCTGGGAGGCAGGGCCGGGCCAGCCCCAGCATTTT
many	TRBJ2-1	TRBV5-1	TRBD2	CASSLGGLAGVNEQFF	TGCGCCAGCAGCTTGGGGGGCCTAGCGGGAGTCAATGAGCAGTTCTTC
few	TRBJ1-2	TRBV20-1	NA	CSARVEGRGQMAAYGYTF	TGCAGTGCTAGAGTGGAGGGCAGGGGTCAAATGGCGGCCTATGGCTACACCTTC
NA	TRBJ1-1	TRBV7-9	NA	CASSPKRGEAFF	TGTGCCAGCAGCCCGAAGCGGGGTGAAGCTTTCTTT
NA	TRBJ2-1	TRBV4-2	TRBD2	CASSPPGLAGGLSYNEQFF	TGTGCCAGCAGCCCCCCGGGACTAGCGGGAGGCCTCTCCTACAATGAGCAGTTCTTC
NA	TRBJ1-2	TRBV7-6	TRBD1	CASSPGTGIANYGYTF	TGTGCCAGCAGCCCAGGGACAGGAATAGCTAACTATGGCTACACCTTC
many	TRBJ1-2	TRBV10-3	NA	CAISAPFNYGYTF	TGTGCCATCAGTGCGCCGTTTAACTATGGCTACACCTTC
NA	TRBJ2-1	TRBV20-1	NA	CSASYGYNEQFF	TGCAGTGCTAGTTACGGTTACAATGAGCAGTTCTTC
few	TRBJ1-4	TRBV12-3/TRBV12-4	NA	CASTLAVPNEKLFF	TGTGCCAGCACTCTGGCGGTCCCTAATGAAAAACTGTTTTTT
NA	TRBJ2-1	TRBV6-2/TRBV6-3	TRBD1	CASSYRTGGPHVEQFF	TGTGCCAGCAGTTACAGGACAGGGGGGCCCCACGTGGAGCAGTTCTTC
few	TRBJ1-5	TRBV20-1	TRBD1	CSARPGGESQPQHF	TGCAGTGCTAGACCAGGGGGCGAGAGTCAGCCCCAGCATTTT
many	TRBJ2-5	TRBV6-2/TRBV6-3	TRBD2	CASSYTTSGVGETQYF	TGTGCCAGCAGTTACACTACTAGCGGAGTCGGGGAGACCCAGTACTTC
few	TRBJ1-2	TRBV18	NA	CASSKDGGAKINYGYTF	TGTGCCAGCTCGAAGGATGGCGGGGCCAAGATAAACTATGGCTACACCTTC
many	TRBJ2-5	TRBV12-3/TRBV12-4	NA	CASSSSAEETQYF	TGTGCCAGCAGTTCCAGCGCCGAGGAGACCCAGTACTTC
few	TRBJ2-3	TRBV11-2	TRBD2	CASSFTIVAGGQNTDTQYF	TGTGCCAGCAGCTTCACAATAGTCGCGGGAGGGCAGAACACAGATACGCAGTATTTT
NA	TRBJ1-2	TRBV2	NA	CASDRKDYGYTF	TGTGCCAGCGACCGAAAAGACTATGGCTACACCTTC
many	TRBJ1-1	TRBV6-1	NA	CASSRVGDEAFF	TGTGCCAGCAGCCGGGTGGGGGATGAAGCTTTCTTT
many	TRBJ1-6	TRBV12-3/TRBV12-4	NA	CASSLAQASPLHF	TGTGCCAGCAGTTTAGCCCAGGCTTCACCCCTCCACTTT